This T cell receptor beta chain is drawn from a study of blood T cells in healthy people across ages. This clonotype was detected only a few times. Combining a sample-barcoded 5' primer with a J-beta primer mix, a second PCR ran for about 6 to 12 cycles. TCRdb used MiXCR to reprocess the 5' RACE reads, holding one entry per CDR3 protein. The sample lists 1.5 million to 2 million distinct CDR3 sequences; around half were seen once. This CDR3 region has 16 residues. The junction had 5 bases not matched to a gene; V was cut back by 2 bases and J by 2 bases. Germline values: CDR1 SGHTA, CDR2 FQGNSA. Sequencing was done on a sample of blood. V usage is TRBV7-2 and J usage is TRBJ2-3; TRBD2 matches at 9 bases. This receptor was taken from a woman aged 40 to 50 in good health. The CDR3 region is CASSLMGLAATDTQYF. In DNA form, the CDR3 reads TGTGCCAGCAGCTTAATGGGACTAGCCGCCACAGATACGCAGTATTTT.